These 14 T cell receptor beta chains were all obtained from the same sample, sequenced in a study of T-cell memory formation after mild COVID-19. MiXCR, run by TCRdb on the 5' RACE reads, gives a single entry per CDR3 protein. The sample has approximately 260,000 distinct CDR3 sequences, 16% seen once. The sequencing input was PBMCs or a T cell subset sorted from them (not recorded which). These receptors all stem from a young man who had mild COVID-19 (a few samples of this study predate the infection). Cell type and time point are not known.

J is TRBJ2-7 and V is TRBV6-5; D unresolved. Between the trimmed V and J ends, which lost 5 bases and 6 bases, there was a span of 20 bases. CDR1 is MNHEY, CDR2 SVGAGI, per germline. The CDR3 has 15 amino acids. The CDR3 DNA sequence: TGTGCCAGCAGTCACCGCCCTACTAAGGCCCCCGAGCAGTACTTC. Its translation: CASSHRPTKAPEQYF.

The chain has TRBV6-1 and TRBJ2-2; 9 nucleotides match TRBD2. The CDR3 extends over 16 amino acids. Germline-derived CDR1 and CDR2 are MNHNS and SASEGT. The V and J ends lost 4 bases and 1 base, in that order; junction bases with no gene match: 4. The CDR3 sequence is CASSGPAGGNTGELFF. DNA for the CDR3: TGTGCCAGCAGTGGCCCAGCGGGGGGGAACACCGGGGAGCTGTTTTTT.

The chain employs TRBV15 and TRBJ1-1, with TRBD1 matching 7 bases. Germline lookup yields CDR1 LNHNV and CDR2 YYDKDF (reference sequence). The length of the CDR3 is 13 residues. Trimming took 4 bases from V and 4 from J; bases not matched to a gene: 3. CDR3 sequence reads: CATSTPGGTEAFF. In nucleotides, the CDR3 is TGTGCCACCAGCACCCCAGGGGGCACTGAAGCTTTCTTT.

This clonotype came up a few times. The rearrangement joins TRBV19 to TRBJ2-7, with TRBD2 matching 8 bases. The CDR3 covers 11 residues. Per germline, CDR1 LNHDA and CDR2 SQIVND (reference sequence). Trimming took 9 bases from V and 9 from J; bases not matched to a gene: 7. This chain's CDR3 is CASHGGVRQYF. CDR3 nucleotide sequence: TGTGCCAGCCACGGGGGGGTCAGGCAGTACTTC.

The V gene is TRBV5-4, the J gene TRBJ1-1; 8 positions agree with TRBD1. Germline CDR1 SGHNT, CDR2 YYREEE (reference sequence). The CDR3 covers 14 residues. Trimming cost V 3 bases and J 7 bases; bases outside gene matches: 8. The CDR3 bases are TGTGCCAGCAGCTCGGGACAGGCCGGCGGTGAAGCTTTCTTT. The encoded protein is CASSSGQAGGEAFF.

The chain uses TRBV7-9 and TRBJ2-1; TRBD2 might be the D (5 bases). Trimming removed 2 bases from V and 5 bases from J, with 10 bases in between. The length of the CDR3 is 14 residues. Germline CDR1 and CDR2: SEHNR and FQNEAQ (reference sequence). This CDR3 reads CASSLNSGDNEQFF. The CDR3 region has the DNA TGTGCCAGCAGCTTAAACTCCGGGGACAATGAGCAGTTCTTC.

This clonotype was detected only a few times. This chain connects TRBV5-1 to TRBJ2-1, with unresolved D. The CDR3 extends over 17 amino acids. CDR1 SGHRS and CDR2 YFSETQ come from the germline V gene. With 4 bases removed from V and 4 bases from J, the gap between germline ends came to 21 bases. CDR3: CASSKSSLVELYNEQFF. For the CDR3, the DNA is TGCGCCAGCAGCAAATCCTCCCTCGTCGAACTTTACAATGAGCAGTTCTTC.

This clonotype was found a few times. The rearrangement uses TRBV20-1 and TRBJ1-2, with D tentatively TRBD1 (6 bases). V was shortened by 6 bases and J by 7 bases, with 18 bases between the two germline ends. CDR3 length: 13 amino acids. The germline CDR1 and CDR2 sequences are DFQATT and SNEGSKA (reference sequence). The CDR3 is CSAPRGARGGYTF. CDR3 nucleotide sequence: TGCAGTGCGCCCCGGGGGGCTCGGGGTGGCTACACCTTC.

In its sample, this clonotype was seen once. The chain has TRBV7-8 and TRBJ2-5, with 11 positions matching TRBD2. The V gene end was trimmed by 6 bases and the J gene end by 4 bases; junction bases not matched to a gene: 7. The CDR3 loop spans 15 amino acids. Per germline, CDR1 SGHVS and CDR2 FQNEAQ. The CDR3 spells CASRPLAGAGETQYF. The CDR3 DNA reads as TGTGCCAGCAGGCCACTAGCGGGGGCAGGAGAGACCCAGTACTTC. Variable domain in full (rest from reference TRBV7-8 and TRBJ2-5): GAGVSQSPRYKVAKRGQDVALRCDPISGHVSLFWYQQALGQGPEFLTYFQNEAQLDKSGLPSDRFFAERPEGSVSTLKIQRTQQEDSAVYLCASRPLAGAGETQYFGPGTRLLVL.

In its sample, this clonotype was seen a few times. The V call is TRBV4-3, the J call TRBJ2-6; 10 positions match TRBD1. Germline loops: CDR1 LGHNA, CDR2 YSLEER. This CDR3 comprises 21 residues. V shed 1 base, J shed 0 bases, and the junction held 12 bases outside the gene matches. The CDR3 DNA sequence: TGCGCCAGCAGCCAAGCTCACAGACAGGGGGCAATAGTCTCTGGGGCCAACGTCCTGACTTTC. This gives the protein CASSQAHRQGAIVSGANVLTF.

The chain links TRBV7-2 to TRBJ2-1; D is perhaps TRBD2 (6 bases). There are 15 residues in the CDR3. V lost 2 bases and J lost 2, with 10 bases in between. Germline values: CDR1 SGHTA, CDR2 FQGNSA. CDR3 sequence: CASSLRRGTYNEQFF. In nucleotides, the CDR3 is TGTGCCAGCAGCTTAAGACGGGGGACCTACAATGAGCAGTTCTTC.

This clonotype was picked up a small number of times. This rearrangement joins TRBV7-2 to TRBJ2-1, with D unclear. Germline V gives CDR1 SGHTA, CDR2 FQGNSA. Trimming took 3 bases from V and 2 from J, leaving 11 bases between them. CDR3 size: 15 residues. In nucleotides, the CDR3 is TGTGCCAGCAGCTTTAAGGGTGTACCCTACAATGAGCAGTTCTTC. Its translation: CASSFKGVPYNEQFF.

The chain joins TRBV29-1 to TRBJ2-5, with 8 bases fitting TRBD1. Germline V gene lookup returns CDR1 SQVTM and CDR2 ANQGSEA. CDR3 length: 12 amino acids. V shed 4 bases, J shed 9 bases, and the junction held 7 bases outside the gene matches. The CDR3 DNA is TGCAGCGTTGGTGGACAGGGCATTGCCCAGTACTTC. This encodes CSVGGQGIAQYF.

The chain employs TRBV27 and TRBJ2-5; TRBD2 matches at 14 bases. The germline CDR1 and CDR2 sequences are MNHEY and SMNVEV (reference sequence). The V gene end was trimmed by 6 bases and the J gene end by 4 bases; junction bases not matched to a gene: 4. The CDR3 loop spans 15 amino acids. The CDR3 DNA reads TGTGCCAGCAGGCGACTAGCGGGGGGGCCAGAGACCCAGTACTTC. Its protein product is CASRRLAGGPETQYF.